This T cell receptor (beta chain) was sequenced during a study of T cell responses to AZD1222 COVID-19 vaccine. Whole-study findings and limits: Baseline testing showed seropositivity in only six AZD1222 recipients. An increase in Spike-specific TCR breadth and depth was observed after two AZD1222 doses. Researchers report vaccine-associated CD4 TCRs spanning spike, with dominance at 160-218 and 743-854. Donors were mostly white British, more females; clonal diversity possibly underestimated.

This CDR3 is built from 15 residues. Trimming cost V 0 bases and J 8 bases, with 16 bases left between them. CDR1 and CDR2 from the germline V gene are SNHLY and FYNNEI. Concerning this clone itself: Its antigen is not known.

Here immunoSEQ multiplex PCR was the method, and the copy in TCRdb shows in-frame clones only, minus some. The sample has about 88,000 clones; around nine tenths are singletons. This specimen consisted of peripheral blood, obtained on day 0 of MenACWY control vaccination. The TCR was taken from an adult in good health. The J gene is TRBJ1-1, the V gene TRBV2; D is undetermined. CDR3 region: CASSEALLLGSEAFF. The CDR3 region has the DNA TGTGCCAGCAGTGAAGCGCTTCTATTGGGTTCAGAAGCTTTCTTT.